This T cell receptor beta chain was profiled in a study of T-cell memory formation after mild COVID-19. TCRdb redid the calling of the 5' RACE reads with MiXCR, one entry per CDR3 protein. The profile shows approximately 150,000 distinct CDR3 sequences, 5.5% to 7% of them singletons. CDR1 and CDR2 from the germline V gene are LGHDT and YNNKEL (reference sequence). The CDR3 is 19 amino acids. Germline trimming cut 4 bases from V and 8 bases from J; bases unmatched to any gene: 20. Specimen: PBMCs or a T cell subset sorted from them (not recorded which). This clonotype originated in an adult woman who had mild COVID-19 (a few samples of this study predate the infection). Cell type and time point are not known. The gene calls are TRBV3-1 and TRBJ2-6; TRBD1 matches 7 bases. CDR3 loop: CASSPGSGGILVWTNVLTF. In DNA, the CDR3 is TGTGCCAGCAGCCCTGGGTCAGGGGGTATTTTAGTGTGGACCAACGTCCTGACTTTC.